This paragraph reports one T cell receptor (beta chain). Its antigen is not yet known. Per-base qualities were not stored, and no clone one base away is much larger. The germline V gene (reference sequence) provides CDR1 GTSNPN and CDR2 SVGIG. The CDR3 numbers 16 residues from cysteine through phenylalanine. Only the CDR3 region is kept as DNA, spanning 48 bases read in frame from base 1. Trimming leaves V shorter by 3 bases and J shorter by 15 bases, with the junction holding 22 bases beyond the gene matches. The data were obtained in a study of blood T cell repertoires in COVID-19 (dated by TCRdb to the early 2020s). Concerning the study at large: Collaborator samples came from the United States, Italy and Spain and covered acute and convalescent phases of COVID-19. Deeply sampled blood TCRbeta repertoires from subjects exposed to, actively infected with, or recovered from COVID-19 were included in the dataset. The repertoires were released in a freely available public database intended as a resource for research on the immune response to SARS-CoV-2. Nearly every sample came with metadata listing a de-identified subject ID, COVID-19 status, age in years and sex. HLA class I and class II types, where available, came from metadata supplied by the sample provider rather than from assay-based typing. The samples were drawn from the first 160 participants of the ongoing ImmuneRACE study and from some 1,300 subjects provided by 6 global collaborators. The material from the prospective study consisted of cDNA or gDNA derived from T cells, B-cell-depleted T cells, or PBMCs. Summary of the overall study and its limitations: The quantity of clinical and demographic metadata differed by source and by participant and was supplied without curation.

The immunoSEQ Assay, a bias-controlled multiplex PCR, was used to amplify TCRbeta CDR3 regions from genomic DNA. Concerning the study's data processing: The number of nucleated cells in each sample was estimated by amplification of reference gene primers within the assay. To quantify the absolute abundance of each unique TCRbeta CDR3 rearrangement, sequence reads were collapsed and filtered. For each sample, productive Simpson clonality was calculated as the square root of Simpson's diversity index across productive rearrangements. This is the immuneACCESS table as TCRdb keeps it, with only in-frame sequences that have V and J called. A part of the clones is gone; compared with another copy, unresolved V genes explain less than half, and the rest is unexplained. That table supplies the V and J calls and clone size; D and trimming were determined from the DNA. Counted in this sample were about 120,000 clones; roughly 91% of them appeared once. The ten largest account for less than 4.5% of the sample.

At one collaborating source in Seattle, patients were enrolled during active infection and were followed longitudinally through the course of disease. Each collaborating institution followed its own protocols to collect whole blood in K2EDTA tubes. For TCRbeta analysis, collaborators shipped samples as frozen whole blood, isolated PBMCs, or DNA extracted from either of those sample types. Sequencing was performed on peripheral blood. The TCR originated in a man aged 55 to 70 with COVID-19, enrolled during active disease. The chain is made from TRBV30 and TRBJ2-1, and 8 junctional nucleotides match TRBD2. DNA sequence: TGTGCCTGGAGAAGGGCCCCGCTCGGGGGGGCCTCGAGGCTGTTCTTC. Its protein is CAWRRAPLGGASRLFF.